The TCR beta chain under discussion was sequenced for a study of blood T cell repertoires in COVID-19. Study information: Samples taken during acute and convalescent COVID-19 were collected in the United States, Italy and Spain. From T cells, B-cell-depleted T cells, or PBMCs came the material, which was cDNA or gDNA.

Seattle-derived patients entered the study during active infection and were followed longitudinally. As processed by the authors: Nucleated cell number was recorded as an estimate derived from reference gene primer amplification. Sequencing used immunoSEQ multiplex PCR; TCRdb keeps in-frame clones, though not all of them. D and trimming were read from the DNA, whereas the V and J calls and clone size are those reported in that table. The sample has about 200,000 clones, 94% seen once. Germline V gene data show CDR1 as SEHNR and CDR2 as FQNEAQ (reference sequence). The CDR3 has 14 residues. V lost 0 bases to trimming and J lost 4 bases, with 8 bases between them.

The V gene is TRBV7-9, the J gene TRBJ2-3; D is uncertain. This receptor was obtained from a man aged 25 to 45 with COVID-19, enrolled during active disease. Sequenced: peripheral blood. CDR3 loop: CASSLANPPDTQYF. The CDR3 DNA reads TGTGCCAGCAGCTTAGCCAATCCCCCAGATACGCAGTATTTT.